This is a list of T cell receptor beta chains from one sample in a study of T cell responses to AZD1222 COVID-19 vaccine. The table came from immunoSEQ multiplex PCR; TCRdb's copy has only in-frame clones and leaves some out. The sample includes 170,000 or so clones, just over 85% of them seen just once. The sample was peripheral blood, taken 28 days after the second AZD1222 dose. The receptors originated from an adult who received the AZD1222 COVID-19 vaccine. CDR3s include the opening cysteine and the closing phenylalanine or tryptophan. The D gene is left open where the match is weak. Rows give clone size only sometimes, using once, few, many, or a class for an expanded clone.

V	D	size	J	DNA	CDR3
TRBV28	.	.	TRBJ1-2	TGTGCCAGCAGCGTAGATAGGAGGTGGCCCCTCTTC	CASSVDRRWPLF
TRBV5-5	TRBD1	.	TRBJ2-5	TGTGCCAGCAGCTTGGGGACAGGGGCCGGAGAGACCCAGTACTTC	CASSLGTGAGETQYF
TRBV10-1	TRBD2	.	TRBJ2-3	TGCGCCAGCAGTGAGTCTCGGCTAGCGGGCCCAAAAAGCACAGATACGCAGTATTTT	CASSESRLAGPKSTDTQYF
TRBV18	.	.	TRBJ1-1	TGTGCCAGCTCACCAAACCAGCAGGCTGAAGCTTTCTTT	CASSPNQQAEAFF
TRBV25-1	TRBD2	.	TRBJ2-7	TGTGCCAGCAGTATAGCGGGGGGGCCTTACGAGCAGTACTTC	CASSIAGGPYEQYF
TRBV27	TRBD1	.	TRBJ1-2	TGTGCCAGCAGTTCCTCTCGACAGGGGCATGGCTACACCTTC	CASSSSRQGHGYTF
TRBV9	.	once	TRBJ1-1	TGTGCCAGCAGCGTACGGTCGAACACTGAAGCTTTCTTT	CASSVRSNTEAFF
TRBV19	.	.	TRBJ2-6	TGTGCCAGTAGTATCGAGGACGGAAACGTCCTGACTTTC	CASSIEDGNVLTF
TRBV7-3	TRBD1	.	TRBJ1-1	TGTGCCAGCAGCTTGGGACAGGGGTTCAGCACTGAAGCTTTCTTT	CASSLGQGFSTEAFF
TRBV20-1	.	.	TRBJ2-7	TGCAGTGCCCCGCGAGACTACGAGCAGTACTTC	CSAPRDYEQYF
TRBV12-3/TRBV12-4	.	.	TRBJ1-2	TGTGCCAGCATTCCTTCCGGGGGCTATGGCTACACCTTC	CASIPSGGYGYTF
TRBV9	.	.	TRBJ1-6	TGTGCCAGCAGCGTAGGACCGGCCCACTTT	CASSVGPAHF
TRBV5-4	TRBD1	.	TRBJ1-2	TGTGCCAGCAGCCATACAGGGGTGACGGCTCGTCGCTATGGCTACACCTTC	CASSHTGVTARRYGYTF
TRBV7-3	.	few	TRBJ2-7	TGTGCCAGCAGCCGCGCATCGGGGGTCCCCTTACGCGAGCAGTACTTC	CASSRASGVPLREQYF
TRBV5-1	TRBD2	.	TRBJ2-1	TGCGCCAGCAGCGCGGGACTAGCGGGGGGTCTCTCCTACAATGAGCAGTTCTTC	CASSAGLAGGLSYNEQFF
TRBV6-1	TRBD2	few	TRBJ2-7	TGTGCCAGCAGTGAAAGGGCTAGCGGGTTACCCTACGAGCAGTACTTC	CASSERASGLPYEQYF
TRBV5-8	.	.	TRBJ1-5	TGTGCCAGTCAAGGGCGGGAACATCAGCCCCAGCATTTT	CASQGREHQPQHF
TRBV6-2/TRBV6-3	.	.	TRBJ1-1	TGTGCCAGCAGTCCGAGGGACGGTAACACTGAAGCTTTCTTT	CASSPRDGNTEAFF
TRBV5-5	TRBD2	.	TRBJ2-5	TGTGCCAGCAGCTTGGGAGGACTAGAGGTTCCCCAAGAGACCCAGTACTTC	CASSLGGLEVPQETQYF
TRBV19	.	.	TRBJ2-1	TGTGCCAGTAGTAGGCCGGGTTCCAACAATGAGCAGTTCTTC	CASSRPGSNNEQFF
TRBV5-4	.	.	TRBJ2-7	TGTGCCAGCAGCTTAGGGGTGATGGGCTACGAGCAGTACTTC	CASSLGVMGYEQYF
TRBV29-1	.	.	TRBJ1-1	TGCAGCGTAAAAAGGAACACTGAAGCTTTCTTT	CSVKRNTEAFF
TRBV11-2	.	.	TRBJ1-4	TGTGCCAGCAGCTTAAGGGTTTGGCAGGGCCGTGAAAAACTGTTTTTT	CASSLRVWQGREKLFF
TRBV30	.	few	TRBJ1-6	TGTGCCCGGGACTCAAGGGGTTCACCCCTCCACTTT	CARDSRGSPLHF
TRBV3-1/TRBV3-2	TRBD2	once	TRBJ2-1	TGTGCCAGCAGCCAAGAAGGACTAGCGAGAAGGGGGAGGTCCTACAATGAGCAGTTCTTC	CASSQEGLARRGRSYNEQFF
TRBV5-1	.	.	TRBJ1-1	TGCGCCAGCAGCCCCCGGACAGTCACTGAAGCTTTCTTT	CASSPRTVTEAFF
TRBV19	.	.	TRBJ1-4	TGTGCCAGTAAAGAGGGTCCAACTAATGAAAAACTGTTTTTT	CASKEGPTNEKLFF
TRBV5-1	TRBD1	.	TRBJ1-2	TGCGCCAGCAGAGACGACAGGGGGAACTATGGCTACACCTTC	CASRDDRGNYGYTF
TRBV30	TRBD1	.	TRBJ1-5	TGTGCCTGGAGCTCAGCAGGGGGTCAGCCCCAGCATTTT	CAWSSAGGQPQHF
TRBV25-1	.	.	TRBJ1-4	TGTGCCAGCAGTGAGAGAGTGGGAGGAGGTGAAAAACTGTTTTTT	CASSERVGGGEKLFF
TRBV14	.	.	TRBJ1-1	TGTGCCAGCAGCCAAGTCAGGGGGAACACTGAAGCTTTCTTT	CASSQVRGNTEAFF
TRBV7-2	.	.	TRBJ1-1	TGTGCCAGCAGCTTAGCGCGGGGGACTGAAGCTTTCTTT	CASSLARGTEAFF
TRBV5-4	TRBD1	.	TRBJ1-2	TGTGCCAGCAGCTTGGCGGGACAGGGAATGGATTATGGCTACACCTTC	CASSLAGQGMDYGYTF
TRBV3-1/TRBV3-2	.	.	TRBJ1-5	TGTGCCAGCAGCCGGGTGGGTGATCAGCCCCAGCATTTT	CASSRVGDQPQHF
TRBV5-5	.	.	TRBJ1-1	TGTGCCAGCAGTGATGCGGGTGAAGCTTTCTTT	CASSDAGEAFF
TRBV19	.	.	TRBJ1-6	TGTGCCAGTAGTGCCCCGGATCGCAAGCCCGATGATTCACCCCTCCACTTT	CASSAPDRKPDDSPLHF
TRBV11-2	.	.	TRBJ1-2	TGTGCCAGCAGCTTGACGGGCTATGGCTACACCTTC	CASSLTGYGYTF
TRBV10-3	.	.	TRBJ1-2	TGTGCCATCAGTATCCGGGACACCGGCGGCTACACCTTC	CAISIRDTGGYTF
TRBV7-2	.	.	TRBJ1-1	TGTGCCAGCAGCTTTCGAAAGGGGTACACTGAAGCTTTCTTT	CASSFRKGYTEAFF
TRBV6-2/TRBV6-3	.	once	TRBJ2-7	TGTGCCAGCAGTATGGAGTCCTACGAGCAGTACTTC	CASSMESYEQYF
TRBV19	TRBD1	.	TRBJ1-2	TGTGCCAGTAGCGTGGGGGGACAGGACTATGGCTACACCTTC	CASSVGGQDYGYTF
TRBV4-1	.	.	TRBJ1-3	TGCGCCAGCAGCCAAAGACAGGCCTCTGGAAACACCATATATTTT	CASSQRQASGNTIYF
TRBV5-1	.	.	TRBJ2-5	TGCGCCAGCAGCTTGGGGGGGGCTCAAGAGACCCAGTACTTC	CASSLGGAQETQYF
TRBV30	.	.	TRBJ1-6	TGTGCCTGGCAACAGGGACATAATTCACCCCTCCACTTT	CAWQQGHNSPLHF
TRBV27	TRBD1	.	TRBJ2-7	TGTGCCAGCAGCACAGGGGGCTACGAGCAGTACTTC	CASSTGGYEQYF
TRBV10-1	.	.	TRBJ2-7	TGCGCCAGCAGTGAAGGCTTACTCTACGAGCAGTACTTC	CASSEGLLYEQYF
TRBV21-1	.	.	TRBJ2-7	TGTGCCAGCGATGAGGGGACAGGGGCGGGTGAGCAGTACTTC	CASDEGTGAGEQYF
TRBV19	TRBD1	few	TRBJ1-5	TGTGCCAGTAGTGGGACAGGGGGCAATCAGCCCCAGCATTTT	CASSGTGGNQPQHF
TRBV28	TRBD1	.	TRBJ2-2	TGTGCCAGCAGTTGGGACAGGGGGATCGGGGAGCTGTTTTTT	CASSWDRGIGELFF
TRBV9	.	.	TRBJ1-1	TGTGCCAGCAGTGCCCAACACACTGAAGCTTTCTTT	CASSAQHTEAFF
TRBV9	.	.	TRBJ2-7	TGTGCCAGCAGCGTAGACGTCAGGCCGGTCGACGAGCAGTACTTC	CASSVDVRPVDEQYF
TRBV7-3	.	.	TRBJ1-3	TGTGCCAGCAGCCCCGACAGGGGAAACACCATATATTTT	CASSPDRGNTIYF
TRBV3-1/TRBV3-2	.	.	TRBJ1-1	TGTGCCAGCAGCCAAGATAACAGGGAAGCTTTCTTT	CASSQDNREAFF
TRBV7-9	.	.	TRBJ2-7	TGTGCCAGCCGGGACGTGCATCTTAGGGTGACCTACGAGCAGTACTTC	CASRDVHLRVTYEQYF
TRBV9	.	once	TRBJ2-5	TGTGCCAGCAGCGTAGGAGGGTGGGCTCGGGAGACCCAGTACTTC	CASSVGGWARETQYF